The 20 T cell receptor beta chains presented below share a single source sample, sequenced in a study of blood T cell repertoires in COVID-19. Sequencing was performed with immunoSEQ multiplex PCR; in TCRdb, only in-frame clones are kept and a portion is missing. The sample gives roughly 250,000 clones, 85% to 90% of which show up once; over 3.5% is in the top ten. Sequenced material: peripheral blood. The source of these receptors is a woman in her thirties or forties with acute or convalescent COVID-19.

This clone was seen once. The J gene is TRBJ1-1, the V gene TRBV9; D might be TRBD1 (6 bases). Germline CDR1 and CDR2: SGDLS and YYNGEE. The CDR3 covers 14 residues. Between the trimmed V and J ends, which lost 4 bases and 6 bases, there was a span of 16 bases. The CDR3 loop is CASSPRNRVAEAFF. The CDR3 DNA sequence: TGTGCCAGCAGCCCCCGAAACAGGGTTGCTGAAGCTTTCTTT.

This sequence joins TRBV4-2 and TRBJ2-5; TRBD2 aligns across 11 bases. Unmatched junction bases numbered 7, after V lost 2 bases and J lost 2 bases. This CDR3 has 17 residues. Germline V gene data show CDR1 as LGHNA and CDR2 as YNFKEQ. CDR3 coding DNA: TGTGCCAGCAGCCAACCTACTAGCGGGGGTCGACAAGAGACCCAGTACTTC. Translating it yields CASSQPTSGGRQETQYF.

CDR3 in DNA: TGTGCCAGCAGCTATAGGGCGGGAGATACGCAGTATTTT. Residues: CASSYRAGDTQYF. The chain is built from TRBV7-3 and TRBJ2-3; a possible D gene is TRBD2 (5 bases). This CDR3 has 13 residues. Germline V gene data show CDR1 as SGHTA and CDR2 as FQGTGA. The V gene lost 4 bases and the J gene lost 5 bases, with 10 bases spanning the gap.

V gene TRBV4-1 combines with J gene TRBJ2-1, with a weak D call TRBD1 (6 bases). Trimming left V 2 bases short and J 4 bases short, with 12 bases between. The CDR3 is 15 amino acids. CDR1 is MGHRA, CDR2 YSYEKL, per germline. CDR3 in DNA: TGCGCCAGCAGCCAAACCCCGGACAGTTACAATGAGCAGTTCTTC. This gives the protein CASSQTPDSYNEQFF.

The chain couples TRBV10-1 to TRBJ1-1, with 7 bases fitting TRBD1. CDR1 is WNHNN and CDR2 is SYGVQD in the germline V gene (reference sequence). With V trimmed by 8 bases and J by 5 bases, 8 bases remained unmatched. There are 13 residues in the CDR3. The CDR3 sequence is CASSEGAKTEAFF. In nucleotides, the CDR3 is TGCGCCAGCTCGGAGGGGGCAAAGACTGAAGCTTTCTTT.

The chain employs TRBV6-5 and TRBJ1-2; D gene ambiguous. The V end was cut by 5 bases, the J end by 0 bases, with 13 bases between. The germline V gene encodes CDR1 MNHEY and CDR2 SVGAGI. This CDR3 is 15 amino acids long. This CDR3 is CASSPTVETNYGYTF. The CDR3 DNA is TGTGCCAGCAGTCCAACGGTAGAAACTAACTATGGCTACACCTTC.

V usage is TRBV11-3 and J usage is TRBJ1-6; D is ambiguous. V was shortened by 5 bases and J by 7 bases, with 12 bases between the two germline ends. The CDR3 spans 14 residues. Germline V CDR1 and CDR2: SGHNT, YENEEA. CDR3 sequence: CASSLGLKNSPLHF. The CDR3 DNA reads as TGTGCCAGCAGCCTCGGACTGAAAAATTCACCCCTCCACTTT.

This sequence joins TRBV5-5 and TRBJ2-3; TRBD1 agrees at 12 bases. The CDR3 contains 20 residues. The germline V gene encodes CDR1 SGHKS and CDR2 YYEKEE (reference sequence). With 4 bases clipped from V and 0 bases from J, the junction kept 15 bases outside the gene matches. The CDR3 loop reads CASSLTPGQGASGSTDTQYF. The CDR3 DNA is TGTGCCAGCAGCCTTACACCGGGACAGGGGGCTTCGGGCAGCACAGATACGCAGTATTTT. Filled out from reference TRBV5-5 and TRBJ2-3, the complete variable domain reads DAGVTQSPTHLIKTRGQQVTLRCSPISGHKSVSWYQQVLGQGPQFIFQYYEKEERGRGNFPDRFSARQFPNYSSELNVNALLLGDSALYLCASSLTPGQGASGSTDTQYFGPGTRLTVL.

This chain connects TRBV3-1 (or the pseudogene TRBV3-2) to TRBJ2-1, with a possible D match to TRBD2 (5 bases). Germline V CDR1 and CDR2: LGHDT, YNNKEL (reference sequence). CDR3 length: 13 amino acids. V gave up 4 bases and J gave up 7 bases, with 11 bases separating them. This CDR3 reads CASSLSGWNEQFF. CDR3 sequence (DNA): TGTGCCAGCAGCCTCTCGGGGTGGAATGAGCAGTTCTTC.

In DNA, the CDR3 is TGTGCCAGCAGTGCTCGAGAGACCCAGTACTTC. Its protein product is CASSARETQYF. The chain has TRBV2 and TRBJ2-5; no firm D call. V gave up 4 bases and J gave up 4 bases, with 4 bases separating them. Germline assignment: CDR1 SNHLY and CDR2 FYNNEI. This CDR3 has 11 amino acids.

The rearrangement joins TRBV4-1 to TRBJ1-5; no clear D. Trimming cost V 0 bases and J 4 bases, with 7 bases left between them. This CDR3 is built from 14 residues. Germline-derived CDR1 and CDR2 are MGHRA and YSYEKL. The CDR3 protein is CASSQEAGNQPQHF. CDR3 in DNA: TGCGCCAGCAGCCAAGAAGCGGGGAATCAGCCCCAGCATTTT.

CDR3 in amino acids: CASSLKVRGETQYF. CDR3 bases: TGTGCCAGCAGCTTGAAGGTCAGGGGAGAGACCCAGTACTTC. The chain carries TRBV5-6 and TRBJ2-5; D is possibly TRBD1 (6 bases). Trimming took off 1 base at V and 4 bases at J, with 11 bases between the two ends. Germline V lookup: CDR1 SGHDT, CDR2 YYEEEE. The CDR3 spans 14 residues. Filled out from reference TRBV5-6 and TRBJ2-5, the complete variable domain reads DAGVTQSPTHLIKTRGQQVTLRCSPKSGHDTVSWYQQALGQGPQFIFQYYEEEERQRGNFPDRFSGHQFPNYSSELNVNALLLGDSALYLCASSLKVRGETQYFGPGTRLLVL.

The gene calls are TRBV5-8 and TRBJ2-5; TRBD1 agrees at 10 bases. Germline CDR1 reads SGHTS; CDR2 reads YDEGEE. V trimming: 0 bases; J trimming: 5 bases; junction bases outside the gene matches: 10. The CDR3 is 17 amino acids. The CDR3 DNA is TGTGCCAGCAGCTTGGATTACGACAGGGGGCCGGTGGAGACCCAGTACTTC. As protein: CASSLDYDRGPVETQYF.

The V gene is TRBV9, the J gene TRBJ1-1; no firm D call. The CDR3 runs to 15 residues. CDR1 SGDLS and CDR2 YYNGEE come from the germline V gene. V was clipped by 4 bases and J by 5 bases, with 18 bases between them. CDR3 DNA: TGTGCCAGCAGCTCATGGCGCAGCGAACGGACTGAAGCTTTCTTT. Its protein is CASSSWRSERTEAFF.

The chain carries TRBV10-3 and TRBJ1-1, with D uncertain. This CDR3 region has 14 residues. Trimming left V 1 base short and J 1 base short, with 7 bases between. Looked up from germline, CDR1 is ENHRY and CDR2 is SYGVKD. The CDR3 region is CAISEWTQNTEAFF. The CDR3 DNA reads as TGTGCCATCAGTGAGTGGACTCAGAACACTGAAGCTTTCTTT.

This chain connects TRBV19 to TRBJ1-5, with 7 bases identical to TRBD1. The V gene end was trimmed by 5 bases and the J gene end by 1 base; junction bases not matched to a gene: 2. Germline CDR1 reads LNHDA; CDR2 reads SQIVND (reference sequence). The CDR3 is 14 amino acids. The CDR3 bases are TGTGCCAGTAGTCCGGACAGGAGCAATCAGCCCCAGCATTTT. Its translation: CASSPDRSNQPQHF.

The CDR3 DNA sequence: TGTGCCAGCAGCCAAGATCTTGCGACAGGGGGCCGTTGGGAGACCCAGTACTTC. Encoded protein: CASSQDLATGGRWETQYF. The J gene is TRBJ2-5, the V gene TRBV3-1 (or the pseudogene TRBV3-2); 10 bases fit TRBD1. The CDR3 is 18 residues long. The trim removed 0 bases at V and 5 bases at J, leaving 12 bases unmatched. Per germline, CDR1 LGHDT and CDR2 YNNKEL (reference sequence).

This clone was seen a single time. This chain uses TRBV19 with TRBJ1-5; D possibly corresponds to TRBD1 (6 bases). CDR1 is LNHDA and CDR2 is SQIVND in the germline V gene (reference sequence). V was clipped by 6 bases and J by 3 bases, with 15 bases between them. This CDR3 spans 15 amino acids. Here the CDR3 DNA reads TGTGCCAGTAGGGAATCCAGGGGATCCAATCAGCCCCAGCATTTT. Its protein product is CASRESRGSNQPQHF.

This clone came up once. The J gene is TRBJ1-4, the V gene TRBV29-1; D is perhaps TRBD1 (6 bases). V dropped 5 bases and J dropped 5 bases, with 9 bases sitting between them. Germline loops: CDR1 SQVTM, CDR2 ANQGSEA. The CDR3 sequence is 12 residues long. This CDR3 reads CSVSQGNEKLFF. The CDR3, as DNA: TGCAGCGTTTCCCAGGGGAATGAAAAACTGTTTTTT.

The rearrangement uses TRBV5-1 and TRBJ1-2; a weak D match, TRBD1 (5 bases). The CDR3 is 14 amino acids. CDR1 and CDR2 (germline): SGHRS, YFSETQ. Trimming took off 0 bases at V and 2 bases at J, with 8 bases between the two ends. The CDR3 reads CASSLVDKNYGYTF. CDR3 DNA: TGCGCCAGCAGCTTGGTGGACAAGAACTATGGCTACACCTTC.